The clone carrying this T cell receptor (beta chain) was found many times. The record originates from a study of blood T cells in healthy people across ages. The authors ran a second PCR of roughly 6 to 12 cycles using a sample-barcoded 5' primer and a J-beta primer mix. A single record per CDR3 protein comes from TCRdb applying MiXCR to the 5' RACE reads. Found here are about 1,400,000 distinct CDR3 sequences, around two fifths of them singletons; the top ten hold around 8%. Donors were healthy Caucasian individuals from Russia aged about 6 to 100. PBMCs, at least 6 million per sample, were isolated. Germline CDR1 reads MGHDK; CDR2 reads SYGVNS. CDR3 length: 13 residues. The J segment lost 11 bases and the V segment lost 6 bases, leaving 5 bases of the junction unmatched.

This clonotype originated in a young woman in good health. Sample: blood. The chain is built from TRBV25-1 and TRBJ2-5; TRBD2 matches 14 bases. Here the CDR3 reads CASSRLAGGEQYF. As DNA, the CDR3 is TGTGCCAGCAGCCGACTAGCGGGAGGGGAGCAGTACTTC.